This T cell receptor beta chain was recorded in a study of shared clonotypes between healthy human individuals. In the study overall: Those who served as donors were a couple of women and three men between the ages of 18 and 49.

The healthy adult donors were HIV-negative and reported no recent acute infections or vaccinations. As for this clone: Its cognate antigen is unknown. This specimen includes other DNA sequences encoding the same CDR3.

Germline loops: CDR1 SGHNT, CDR2 YYREEE (reference sequence). This CDR3 has 14 residues. Trimming removed 2 bases at V and 2 bases at J, with 10 bases between. The study's findings and limits: Researchers found naive subsets generally carried larger estimated richness than memory subsets.

Measured with immunoSEQ multiplex PCR; TCRdb has only the in-frame clones, and not every one. The sample shows about 680,000 clones, approximately 73% of them seen only once. The genes are TRBV5-4 and TRBJ1-1; D call uncertain. The receptor was isolated from a woman aged 25 to 39 in good health. The specimen was memory CD4+ T cells sorted from blood. Subset specified: CD45RA-negative fraction. The CDR3, as DNA: TGTGCCAGCAGCTTAGGGAGAAGTAACACTGAAGCTTTCTTT. This gives the protein CASSLGRSNTEAFF.